A selection of T cell receptor beta chains follows, all from one sample in a study of T cells in Graves' hyperthyroidism and ophthalmopathy. In TCRdb, the multiplex PCR reads were re-called with MiXCR into one record per CDR3 protein. The sample includes about 480,000 distinct CDR3 sequences, roughly 14% of them seen just once. Sequenced material: blood. These receptors all come from a woman aged 18-29 years with Graves' hyperthyroidism. Each CDR3 is given with its conserved first and last residue. The D gene is left open where the match is weak. Expanded clones get a size class; other rows say once, few or many, or leave the size out.

J	length	V	size	D	DNA	CDR3
TRBJ1-1	15	TRBV18	many	.	TGTGCCAGCTCACTGACCTTGGGGGCGAACACTGAAGCTTTCTTT	CASSLTLGANTEAFF
TRBJ1-2	14	TRBV6-2/TRBV6-3	.	TRBD1	TGTGCCAGCAGTTACTCGACGGAGACAGGGTTGAACACCTTC	CASSYSTETGLNTF
TRBJ1-2	15	TRBV25-1	.	.	TGTGCCAGCAGTCCCCTTGTGGGGTTAGCCTATGGCTACACCTTC	CASSPLVGLAYGYTF
TRBJ2-1	13	TRBV2	many	.	TGTGCCAGCAGACCAGGGACCTACAATGAGCAGTTCTTC	CASRPGTYNEQFF
TRBJ2-5	12	TRBV6-1	many	.	TGTGCCAGCTTAAGGGCCGTAGAGACCCAGTACTTC	CASLRAVETQYF
TRBJ1-1	13	TRBV9	many	.	TGTGCCAGCAGCGTGGGGGGGGCCACTGAAGCTTTCTTT	CASSVGGATEAFF
TRBJ2-7	15	TRBV20-1	many	.	TGCAGTGCACAGGGGGGCGGGAGAGGTGATTACGAGCAGTACTTC	CSAQGGGRGDYEQYF
TRBJ2-1	15	TRBV19	few	TRBD2	TGTGCCAGTATCCAAGCGGGGAACTCCTACAATGAGCAGTTCTTC	CASIQAGNSYNEQFF
TRBJ1-4	14	TRBV12-3/TRBV12-4	many	.	TGTGCCAGCAGCCAGGGACGGTGGGGGGAAAAACTGTTTTTT	CASSQGRWGEKLFF
TRBJ2-7	14	TRBV5-6	many	.	TGTGCCAGCAGCTTGTGGACTGCCGCCTACGAGCAGTACTTC	CASSLWTAAYEQYF
TRBJ1-5	15	TRBV18	many	.	TGTGCCAGCTCACCTCCGTCGGGGCGAGGACAGCCCCAGCATTTT	CASSPPSGRGQPQHF
TRBJ2-2	16	TRBV3-1	.	.	TGTGCCAGCAGCCAAGATAAGTCAGCGAACACCGGGGAGCTGTTTTTT	CASSQDKSANTGELFF
TRBJ1-2	15	TRBV18	many	.	TGTGCCAGCTCACCCTCCGGGATCAGGAGCTATGGCTACACCTTC	CASSPSGIRSYGYTF
TRBJ2-3	15	TRBV3-1	many	.	TGTGCCAGCAGCCAAGTCTTTCGCGTTCCAGATACGCAGTATTTT	CASSQVFRVPDTQYF
TRBJ2-1	16	TRBV7-9	many	.	TGTGCCAGCAGAATCCCCGGACTTAGCGAAGGCAATGAGCAGTTCTTC	CASRIPGLSEGNEQFF
TRBJ1-2	15	TRBV5-5	few	.	TGTGCCAGCAGTCTGGGACGGGGGCAGATCTATGGCTACACCTTC	CASSLGRGQIYGYTF
TRBJ2-3	14	TRBV11-3	many	TRBD2	TGTGCCAGCAGCTTCGGGCGGGAGAGAGATACGCAGTATTTT	CASSFGRERDTQYF
TRBJ1-1	14	TRBV29-1	.	.	TGCAGCGTAGACCGGACAGCTTCGAACACTGAAGCTTTCTTT	CSVDRTASNTEAFF
TRBJ1-2	15	TRBV10-1	many	.	TGCGCCAGCAGTGATACGGCAGGCTGGAACTATGGCTACACCTTC	CASSDTAGWNYGYTF
TRBJ2-2	16	TRBV11-2	.	TRBD1	TGTGCCAGCAGCTTAGAGGTCAGGGGGCGCACCGGGGAGCTGTTTTTT	CASSLEVRGRTGELFF
TRBJ2-1	13	TRBV4-2	.	.	TGTGCCAGCAGCGCTCGACCTAGCGATGAGCAGTTCTTC	CASSARPSDEQFF
TRBJ2-1	14	TRBV6-2/TRBV6-3	few	TRBD1	TGTGCCAGCAGCCGGACAGGGGGCAAGGATGAGCAGTTCTTC	CASSRTGGKDEQFF
TRBJ2-3	17	TRBV7-2	many	.	TGTGCCAGCAGCCCAGTTTATTCCGTCGGGGCGACAGATACGCAGTATTTT	CASSPVYSVGATDTQYF
TRBJ2-3	16	TRBV4-2	few	TRBD2	TGTGCCAGCAGCCCATGGCTAGCGGGAACCACAGATACGCAGTATTTT	CASSPWLAGTTDTQYF
TRBJ2-3	16	TRBV3-1	.	TRBD2	TGTGCCAGCAGCCAAGATCTAGCGGGAGGCACAGATACGCAGTATTTT	CASSQDLAGGTDTQYF
TRBJ2-7	13	TRBV18	many	.	TGTGCCAGCTCAATGGAGGGGAACTACGAGCAGTACTTC	CASSMEGNYEQYF
TRBJ2-5	17	TRBV11-1	.	TRBD2	TGTGCCAGCAGCCCGAGCCTAGCGGGAGGGCCCAGAGAGACCCAGTACTTC	CASSPSLAGGPRETQYF
TRBJ1-5	17	TRBV7-2	many	TRBD1	TGTGCCAGCAGCTCGGACAGGGCTCCGCCAAGCAATCAGCCCCAGCATTTT	CASSSDRAPPSNQPQHF
TRBJ1-1	12	TRBV11-3	many	.	TGTGCCAGCAGCTTGTTGGGAACTGAAGCTTTCTTT	CASSLLGTEAFF
TRBJ2-5	12	TRBV20-1	.	.	TGCAGTGCTAGGAGGGTCCAAGAGACCCAGTACTTC	CSARRVQETQYF
TRBJ2-1	17	TRBV11-2	many	TRBD2	TGTGCCAGCAGCTTAGTGGGACTAGCGGGAGCTTACAATGAGCAGTTCTTC	CASSLVGLAGAYNEQFF
TRBJ2-1	13	TRBV29-1	many	.	TGCAGCGTTGAGGACTATTCCTCCAATGAGCAGTTCTTC	CSVEDYSSNEQFF
TRBJ1-5	13	TRBV12-3/TRBV12-4	many	.	TGTGCCAGCAGTGACGGGAGCAATCAGCCCCAGCATTTT	CASSDGSNQPQHF
TRBJ2-2	14	TRBV12-3/TRBV12-4	many	.	TGTGCCAGCAGTTTGGAAGGGGGCACCGGGGAGCTGTTTTTT	CASSLEGGTGELFF
TRBJ2-2	17	TRBV6-2/TRBV6-3	many	TRBD2	TGTGCCAGCAGCCCTATGGGGCCTAGCGGGAAAATTTCGGAACTGTTTTTT	CASSPMGPSGKISELFF
TRBJ1-5	13	TRBV2	many	.	TGTGCCAGCAGTGGGTCTAGCAATCAGCCCCAGCATTTT	CASSGSSNQPQHF
TRBJ1-3	15	TRBV4-1	few	.	TGCGCCAGCAGCCAACTGCCCGGGGGAGGAAACACCATATATTTT	CASSQLPGGGNTIYF
TRBJ2-7	17	TRBV6-2/TRBV6-3	.	TRBD2	TGTGCCAGCAGTTACGGCGGGACTAGCGGGAGCTCCTACGAGCAGTACTTC	CASSYGGTSGSSYEQYF
TRBJ2-1	15	TRBV3-1	many	TRBD1	TGTGCCAGCAGCCAATGGGACAGGGGAGGAAATGAGCAGTTCTTC	CASSQWDRGGNEQFF
TRBJ2-3	15	TRBV12-3/TRBV12-4	.	TRBD2	TGTGCCAGCAGTGTGGGGAGCGGGGGTGGAGATACGCAGTATTTT	CASSVGSGGGDTQYF
TRBJ2-3	14	TRBV10-1	few	.	TGCGCCAGCGGTAGCGGCTACAGCACAGATACGCAGTATTTT	CASGSGYSTDTQYF
TRBJ2-3	16	TRBV13	.	TRBD2	TGTGCCAGCAGCCCCGGACTAGGGTCTAGCACAGATACGCAGTATTTT	CASSPGLGSSTDTQYF
TRBJ2-1	13	TRBV19	many	.	TGTGCCAGTAGTAGCGGGAATAACAATGAGCAGTTCTTC	CASSSGNNNEQFF
TRBJ1-1	13	TRBV19	many	TRBD1	TGTGCCAGTAGCGACAGGGAGAACACTGAAGCTTTCTTT	CASSDRENTEAFF
TRBJ2-2	14	TRBV9	many	.	TGTGCCAGCAGCGTAGGGTGGGGAACCGGGGAGCTGTTTTTT	CASSVGWGTGELFF
TRBJ2-5	12	TRBV20-1	many	.	TGCAGTGCCAGGCCGGGGGAAGAGACCCAGTACTTC	CSARPGEETQYF
TRBJ2-1	16	TRBV7-9	many	TRBD1	TGTGCCAGCATCGAAATTGGACAGGCCCTCCCCAATGAGCAGTTCTTC	CASIEIGQALPNEQFF
TRBJ2-2	17	TRBV27	few	TRBD1	TGTGCCAGCAGTTTGGCCTTCTCCACGACAGGGGCCGGGGAGCTGTTTTTT	CASSLAFSTTGAGELFF
TRBJ2-3	17	TRBV12-3/TRBV12-4	many	TRBD2	TGTGCCAGCAGTTTAGGGACTAGCGGGGAACGCACAGATACGCAGTATTTT	CASSLGTSGERTDTQYF
TRBJ2-1	15	TRBV6-2/TRBV6-3	many	TRBD2	TGTGCCAGCAGACTAGGACTAGCAGTACCCAATGAGCAGTTCTTC	CASRLGLAVPNEQFF
TRBJ1-3	15	TRBV6-1	.	.	TGTGCCAGCAGAACGGGGTACCTCTCTGGAAACACCATATATTTT	CASRTGYLSGNTIYF
TRBJ1-1	13	TRBV3-1	many	.	TGTGCCAGCAGCCCTTCGACGAACACTGAAGCTTTCTTT	CASSPSTNTEAFF
TRBJ2-7	20	TRBV10-3	many	TRBD1	TGTGCCATCAGACCTGCTCCCGGGACAGGGGATGTCAGCTACTCCTACGAGCAGTACTTC	CAIRPAPGTGDVSYSYEQYF
TRBJ2-7	13	TRBV6-5	few	.	TGTGCCAGCAGTTACGGGTTTACCTACGAGCAGTACTTC	CASSYGFTYEQYF
TRBJ1-2	15	TRBV20-1	.	.	TGCAGTCCCAGGGATGACAGACCACATAACTATGGCTACACCTTC	CSPRDDRPHNYGYTF